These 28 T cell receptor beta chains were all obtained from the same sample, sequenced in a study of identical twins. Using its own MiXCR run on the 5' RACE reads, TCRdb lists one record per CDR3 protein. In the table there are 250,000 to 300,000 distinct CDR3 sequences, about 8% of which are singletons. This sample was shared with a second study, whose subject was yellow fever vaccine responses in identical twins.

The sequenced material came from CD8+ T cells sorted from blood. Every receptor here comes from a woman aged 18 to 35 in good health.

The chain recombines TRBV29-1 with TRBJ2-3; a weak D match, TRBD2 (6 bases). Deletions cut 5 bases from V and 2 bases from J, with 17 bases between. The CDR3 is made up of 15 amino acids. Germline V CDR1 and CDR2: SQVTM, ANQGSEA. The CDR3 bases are TGCAGCGTTTCGGGGGAGCGGGTCACCACAGATACGCAGTATTTT. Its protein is CSVSGERVTTDTQYF.

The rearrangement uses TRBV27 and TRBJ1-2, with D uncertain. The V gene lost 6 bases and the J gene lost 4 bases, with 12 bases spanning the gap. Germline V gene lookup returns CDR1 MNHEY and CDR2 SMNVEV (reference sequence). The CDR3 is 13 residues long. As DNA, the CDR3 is TGTGCCAGCAGCCGGCCGGGATTCTATGGCTACACCTTC. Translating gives CASSRPGFYGYTF.

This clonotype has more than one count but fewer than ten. CDR3 amino acids: CASSYTAGGMYEQYF. CDR3 in DNA: TGTGCCAGCAGTTATACGGCAGGGGGGATGTACGAGCAGTACTTC. The chain combines TRBV6-2 or TRBV6-3 with TRBJ2-7, with a tentative D call TRBD1 (7 bases). V was pared by 3 bases and J by 4 bases, with 16 bases between. The CDR3 has 15 residues. Germline V gives CDR1 MNHEY, CDR2 SVGEGT.

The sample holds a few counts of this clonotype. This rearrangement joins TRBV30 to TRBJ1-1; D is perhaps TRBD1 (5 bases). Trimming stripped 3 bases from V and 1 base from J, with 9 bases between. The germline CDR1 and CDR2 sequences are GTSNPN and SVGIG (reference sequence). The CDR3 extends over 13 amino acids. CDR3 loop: CAWSPTENTEAFF. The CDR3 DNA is TGTGCCTGGAGCCCGACAGAGAACACTGAAGCTTTCTTT.

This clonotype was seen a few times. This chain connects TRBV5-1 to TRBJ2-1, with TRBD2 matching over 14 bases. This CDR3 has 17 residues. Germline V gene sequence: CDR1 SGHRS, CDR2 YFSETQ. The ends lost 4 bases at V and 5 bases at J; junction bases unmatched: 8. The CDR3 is CASSIGGGLAGDNEQFF. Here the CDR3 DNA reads TGCGCCAGCAGCATTGGTGGGGGACTAGCGGGAGACAATGAGCAGTTCTTC.

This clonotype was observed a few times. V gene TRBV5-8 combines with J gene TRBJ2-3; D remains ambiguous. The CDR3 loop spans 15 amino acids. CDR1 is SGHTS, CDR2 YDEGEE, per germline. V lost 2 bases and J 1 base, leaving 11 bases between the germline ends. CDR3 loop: CASSLATWGTDTQYF. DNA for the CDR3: TGTGCCAGCAGCTTAGCGACCTGGGGCACAGATACGCAGTATTTT.

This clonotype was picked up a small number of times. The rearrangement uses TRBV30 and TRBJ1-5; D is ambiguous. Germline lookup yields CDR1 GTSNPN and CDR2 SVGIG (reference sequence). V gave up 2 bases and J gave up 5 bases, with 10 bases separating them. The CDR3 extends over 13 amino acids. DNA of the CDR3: TGTGCCTGGAGTTCAGAGGGTGATCAGCCCCAGCATTTT. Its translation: CAWSSEGDQPQHF.

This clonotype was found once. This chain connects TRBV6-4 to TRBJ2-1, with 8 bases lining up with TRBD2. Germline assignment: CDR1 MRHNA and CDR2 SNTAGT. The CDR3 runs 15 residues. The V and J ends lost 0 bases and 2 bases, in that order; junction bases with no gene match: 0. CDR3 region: CASSDSAGAYNEQFF. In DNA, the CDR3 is TGTGCCAGCAGTGACTCAGCGGGGGCCTACAATGAGCAGTTCTTC.

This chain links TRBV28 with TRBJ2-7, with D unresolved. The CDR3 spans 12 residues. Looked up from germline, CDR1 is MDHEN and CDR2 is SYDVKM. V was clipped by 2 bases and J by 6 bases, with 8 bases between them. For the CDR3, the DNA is TGTGCCAGCAGTTTAGGGATCGCCGAGCAGTACTTC. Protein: CASSLGIAEQYF.

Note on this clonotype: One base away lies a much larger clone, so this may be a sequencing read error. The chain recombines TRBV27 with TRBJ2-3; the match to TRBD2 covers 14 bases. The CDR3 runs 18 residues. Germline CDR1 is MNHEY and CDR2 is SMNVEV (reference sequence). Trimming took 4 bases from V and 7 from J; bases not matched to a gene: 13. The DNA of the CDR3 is TGTGCCAGCAGTTCCTTTGGGACTAGCGGGAGTGTTGTATATACGCAGTATTTT. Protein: CASSSFGTSGSVVYTQYF.

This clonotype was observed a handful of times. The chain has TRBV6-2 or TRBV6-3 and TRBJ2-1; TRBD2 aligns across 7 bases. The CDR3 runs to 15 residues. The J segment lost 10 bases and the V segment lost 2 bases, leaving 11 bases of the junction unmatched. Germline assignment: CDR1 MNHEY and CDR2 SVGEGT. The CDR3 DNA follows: TGTGCCAGCAGTTACGCGGGGGTTGGGTTTTGGGAGCAGTTCTTC. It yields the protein CASSYAGVGFWEQFF.

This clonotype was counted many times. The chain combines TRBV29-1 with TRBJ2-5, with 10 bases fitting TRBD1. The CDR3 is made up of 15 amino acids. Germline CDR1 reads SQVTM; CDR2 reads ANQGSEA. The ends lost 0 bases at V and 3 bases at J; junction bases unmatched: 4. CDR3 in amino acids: CSVEDWDRGEETQYF. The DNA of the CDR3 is TGCAGCGTTGAAGATTGGGACAGGGGAGAAGAGACCCAGTACTTC.

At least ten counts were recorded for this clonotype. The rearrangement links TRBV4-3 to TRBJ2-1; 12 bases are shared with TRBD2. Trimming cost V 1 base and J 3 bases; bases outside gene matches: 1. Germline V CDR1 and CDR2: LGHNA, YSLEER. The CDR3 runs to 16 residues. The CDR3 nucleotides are TGCGCCAGCAGCCAAGGGACTAGCGGGAACTACAATGAGCAGTTCTTC. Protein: CASSQGTSGNYNEQFF.

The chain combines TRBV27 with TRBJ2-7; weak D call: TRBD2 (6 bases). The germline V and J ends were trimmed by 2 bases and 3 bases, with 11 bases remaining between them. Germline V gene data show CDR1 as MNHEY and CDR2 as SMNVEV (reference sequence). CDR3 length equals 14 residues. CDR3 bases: TGTGCCAGCAGTTTAACGGGAGTTGACTACGAGCAGTACTTC. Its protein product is CASSLTGVDYEQYF.

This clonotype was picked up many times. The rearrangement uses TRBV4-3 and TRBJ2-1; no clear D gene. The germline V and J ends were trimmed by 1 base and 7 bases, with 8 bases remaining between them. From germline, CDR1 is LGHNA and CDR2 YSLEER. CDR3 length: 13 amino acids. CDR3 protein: CASSQVYTNEQFF. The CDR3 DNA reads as TGCGCCAGCAGCCAAGTTTATACGAATGAGCAGTTCTTC.

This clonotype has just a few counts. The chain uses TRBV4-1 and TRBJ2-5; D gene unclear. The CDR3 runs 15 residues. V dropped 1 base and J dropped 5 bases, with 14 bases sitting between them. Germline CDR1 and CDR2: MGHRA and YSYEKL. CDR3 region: CASSQGDATQETQYF. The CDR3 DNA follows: TGCGCCAGCAGCCAAGGTGACGCCACCCAGGAGACCCAGTACTTC.

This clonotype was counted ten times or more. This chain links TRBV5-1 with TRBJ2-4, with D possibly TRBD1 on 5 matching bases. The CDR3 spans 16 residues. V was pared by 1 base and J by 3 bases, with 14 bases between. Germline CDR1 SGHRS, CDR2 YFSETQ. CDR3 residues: CASSLIFGAVKNIQYF. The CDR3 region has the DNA TGCGCCAGCAGCTTGATTTTTGGGGCAGTCAAAAACATTCAGTACTTC.

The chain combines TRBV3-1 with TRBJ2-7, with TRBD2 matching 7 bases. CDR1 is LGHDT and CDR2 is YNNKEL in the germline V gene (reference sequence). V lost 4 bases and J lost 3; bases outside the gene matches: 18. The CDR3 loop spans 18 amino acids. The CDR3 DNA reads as TGTGCCAGCAGCCCCCGAGGAGCGGGGCTGGGGGGATACTACGAGCAGTACTTC. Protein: CASSPRGAGLGGYYEQYF.

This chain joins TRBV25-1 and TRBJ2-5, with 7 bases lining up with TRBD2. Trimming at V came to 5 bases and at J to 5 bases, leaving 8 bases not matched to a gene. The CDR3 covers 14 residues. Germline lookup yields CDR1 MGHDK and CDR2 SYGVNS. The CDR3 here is CASSRWGGDETQYF. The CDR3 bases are TGTGCCAGCAGTAGGTGGGGGGGAGATGAGACCCAGTACTTC.

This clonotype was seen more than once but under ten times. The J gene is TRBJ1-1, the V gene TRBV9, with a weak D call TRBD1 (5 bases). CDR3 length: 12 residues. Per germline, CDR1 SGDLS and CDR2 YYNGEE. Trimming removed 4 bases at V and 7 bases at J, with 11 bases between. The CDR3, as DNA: TGTGCCAGCAGCCCCTCAGGGAGTGAAGCTTTCTTT. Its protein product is CASSPSGSEAFF.

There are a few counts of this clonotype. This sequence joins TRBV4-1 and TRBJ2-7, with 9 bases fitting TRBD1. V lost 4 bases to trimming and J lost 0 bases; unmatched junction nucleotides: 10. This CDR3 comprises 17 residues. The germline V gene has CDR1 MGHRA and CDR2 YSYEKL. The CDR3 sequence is CASSLRSGTGHSYEQYF. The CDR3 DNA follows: TGCGCCAGCAGCCTTCGCTCCGGGACAGGGCACTCCTACGAGCAGTACTTC.

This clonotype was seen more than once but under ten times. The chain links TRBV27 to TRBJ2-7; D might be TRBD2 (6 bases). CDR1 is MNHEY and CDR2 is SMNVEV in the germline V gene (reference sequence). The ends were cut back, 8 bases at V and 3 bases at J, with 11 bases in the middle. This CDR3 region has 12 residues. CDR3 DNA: TGTGCCAGCTCGGGACTTCTCTACGAGCAGTACTTC. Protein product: CASSGLLYEQYF.

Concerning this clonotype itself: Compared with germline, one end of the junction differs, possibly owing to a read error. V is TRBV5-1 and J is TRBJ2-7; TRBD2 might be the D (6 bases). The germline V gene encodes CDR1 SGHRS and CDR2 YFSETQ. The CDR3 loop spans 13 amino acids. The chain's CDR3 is CACSLAGGNEQYF. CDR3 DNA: TGCGCCTGCAGTTTAGCAGGAGGGAACGAGCAGTACTTC.

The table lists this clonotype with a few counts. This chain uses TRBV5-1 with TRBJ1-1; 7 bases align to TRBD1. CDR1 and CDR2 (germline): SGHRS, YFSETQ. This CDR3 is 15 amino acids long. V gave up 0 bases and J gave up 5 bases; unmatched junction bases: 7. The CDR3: CASSLDPGGHTEAFF. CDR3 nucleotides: TGCGCCAGCAGCTTGGACCCAGGGGGTCATACTGAAGCTTTCTTT.

As DNA, the CDR3 is TGTGCCACCAGAGACCGACAGGGAGACTACGAGCAGTACTTC. Its protein product is CATRDRQGDYEQYF. V usage is TRBV15 and J usage is TRBJ2-7; TRBD1 agrees at 7 bases. Looked up from germline, CDR1 is LNHNV and CDR2 is YYDKDF (reference sequence). This CDR3 region has 14 residues. V dropped 6 bases and J dropped 3; count of bases not matched to a gene: 8.

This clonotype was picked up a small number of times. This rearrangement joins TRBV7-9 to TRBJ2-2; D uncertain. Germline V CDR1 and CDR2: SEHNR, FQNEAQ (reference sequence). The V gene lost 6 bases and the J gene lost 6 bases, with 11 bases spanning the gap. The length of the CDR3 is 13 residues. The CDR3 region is CASRIAGAGELFF. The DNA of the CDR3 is TGTGCCAGCAGGATTGCAGGTGCCGGGGAGCTGTTTTTT.

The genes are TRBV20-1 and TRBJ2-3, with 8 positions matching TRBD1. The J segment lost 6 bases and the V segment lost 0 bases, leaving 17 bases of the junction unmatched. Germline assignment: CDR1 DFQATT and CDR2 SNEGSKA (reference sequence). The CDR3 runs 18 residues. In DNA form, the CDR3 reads TGCAGTGCTAGAGATCCAAATATTCCGGACAGGGTCCAGGATACGCAGTATTTT. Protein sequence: CSARDPNIPDRVQDTQYF.

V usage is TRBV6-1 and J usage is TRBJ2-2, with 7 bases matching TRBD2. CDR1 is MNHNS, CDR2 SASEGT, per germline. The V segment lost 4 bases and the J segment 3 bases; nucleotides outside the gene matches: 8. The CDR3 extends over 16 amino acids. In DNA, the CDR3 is TGTGCCAGCAGTGTCTCTAGCGGTCACTACACCGGGGAGCTGTTTTTT. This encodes CASSVSSGHYTGELFF.